The rows below give T cell receptor beta chains drawn from one sample of a study of cytomegalovirus exposure and HLA in healthy donors. The assay was immunoSEQ multiplex PCR, and TCRdb's table has in-frame clones only and misses some. The sample has over 150,000 clones, 80% to 90% seen once. The specimen was PBMCs. These receptors all come from a woman in her thirties in good health and CMV-seropositive. Both conserved end residues are part of each CDR3. The D gene is left open where the match is weak. Clone size is given for some rows only: seen once, a few or many times, or a class if the clone is expanded.

abundance: NA; d_gene: TRBD1; v_gene: TRBV5-1; j_gene: TRBJ1-1; len: 14; CDR3nt: TGCGCCAGCAGCTTGGAAGGGGGCGCGACTGAAGCTTTCTTT; CDR3aa: CASSLEGGATEAFF
abundance: NA; d_gene: NA; v_gene: TRBV2; j_gene: TRBJ1-2; len: 14; CDR3nt: TGTGCCAGCGAGGGGGGGAGCGGAAACTATGGCTACACCTTC; CDR3aa: CASEGGSGNYGYTF
abundance: NA; d_gene: NA; v_gene: TRBV9; j_gene: TRBJ1-1; len: 16; CDR3nt: TGTGCCAGCAGCGTCGGGCAGGGATACATGAACACTGAAGCTTTCTTT; CDR3aa: CASSVGQGYMNTEAFF
abundance: once; d_gene: NA; v_gene: TRBV5-4; j_gene: TRBJ2-7; len: 16; CDR3nt: TGTGCCAGCAGCGATGCTGGGAGTTCGTTCCCCTACGAGCAGTACTTC; CDR3aa: CASSDAGSSFPYEQYF
abundance: NA; d_gene: TRBD2; v_gene: TRBV5-1; j_gene: TRBJ2-1; len: 14; CDR3nt: TGCGCCAGCAGCCTAGCGGGTCGATACAATGAGCAGTTCTTC; CDR3aa: CASSLAGRYNEQFF
abundance: NA; d_gene: TRBD1; v_gene: TRBV18; j_gene: TRBJ2-3; len: 13; CDR3nt: TGTGCCAGCTCACCAGGACAGGCAGATACGCAGTATTTT; CDR3aa: CASSPGQADTQYF
abundance: NA; d_gene: NA; v_gene: TRBV27; j_gene: TRBJ2-2; len: 15; CDR3nt: TGTGCCAGCAGTTTATCCACAGGGTGGGCCGGGGAGCTGTTTTTT; CDR3aa: CASSLSTGWAGELFF
abundance: NA; d_gene: NA; v_gene: TRBV6-5; j_gene: TRBJ1-2; len: 14; CDR3nt: TGTGCCAGCAGAAAGGACGGAGGGGTGTCTGGCTACACCTTC; CDR3aa: CASRKDGGVSGYTF
abundance: NA; d_gene: NA; v_gene: TRBV9; j_gene: TRBJ1-1; len: 14; CDR3nt: TGTGCCAGCAGCGTTTCGTGGCGGAGCACTGAAGCTTTCTTT; CDR3aa: CASSVSWRSTEAFF
abundance: many; d_gene: TRBD2; v_gene: TRBV2; j_gene: TRBJ2-2; len: 16; CDR3nt: TGTGCCAGCAGTGACCGACTAGCGGGAGGGCCTGGGGAGCTGTTTTTT; CDR3aa: CASSDRLAGGPGELFF
abundance: NA; d_gene: TRBD1; v_gene: TRBV29-1; j_gene: TRBJ1-4; len: 11; CDR3nt: TGCAGCGTGGGACAGGGCGAAAAACTGTTTTTT; CDR3aa: CSVGQGEKLFF
abundance: NA; d_gene: TRBD2; v_gene: TRBV4-1; j_gene: TRBJ2-7; len: 14; CDR3nt: TGCGCCAGCAGCCCGGGACTAGCGGACTACGAGCAGTACTTC; CDR3aa: CASSPGLADYEQYF
abundance: NA; d_gene: TRBD1; v_gene: TRBV6-1; j_gene: TRBJ2-1; len: 15; CDR3nt: TGTGCCAGCAGTGAAGGAGGGACAGGGTACAATGAGCAGTTCTTC; CDR3aa: CASSEGGTGYNEQFF
abundance: NA; d_gene: NA; v_gene: TRBV12-2; j_gene: TRBJ2-7; len: 12; CDR3nt: TGTGCAAGTCGCCCCCCGAGAGACGAGCAGTACTTC; CDR3aa: CASRPPRDEQYF
abundance: NA; d_gene: NA; v_gene: TRBV5-1; j_gene: TRBJ2-1; len: 14; CDR3nt: TGCGCCAGCAGCTCGAACCCTAGCATGAATGAGCAGTTCTTC; CDR3aa: CASSSNPSMNEQFF
abundance: NA; d_gene: TRBD1; v_gene: TRBV6-5; j_gene: TRBJ2-7; len: 12; CDR3nt: TGTGCCAGCAGGGGGGACAGCTACGAGCAGTACTTC; CDR3aa: CASRGDSYEQYF
abundance: NA; d_gene: TRBD1; v_gene: TRBV28; j_gene: TRBJ2-5; len: 13; CDR3nt: TGTGCCAGCAGATTACAGGGGCTACAGACCCAGTACTTC; CDR3aa: CASRLQGLQTQYF
abundance: NA; d_gene: TRBD1; v_gene: TRBV28; j_gene: TRBJ1-1; len: 15; CDR3nt: TGTGCCAGCAGTCGTTGGGGACAGGGGGCCACTGAAGCTTTCTTT; CDR3aa: CASSRWGQGATEAFF
abundance: NA; d_gene: NA; v_gene: TRBV6-1; j_gene: TRBJ1-5; len: 14; CDR3nt: TGTGCCAGCAGTGCCGGACAAGCAATCACGCCCCAGCATTTT; CDR3aa: CASSAGQAITPQHF
abundance: few; d_gene: NA; v_gene: TRBV29-1; j_gene: TRBJ1-2; len: 11; CDR3nt: TGCAGCGGCGGGGGCCTTAATGGCTACACCTTC; CDR3aa: CSGGGLNGYTF
abundance: NA; d_gene: NA; v_gene: TRBV15; j_gene: TRBJ1-5; len: 15; CDR3nt: TGTGCCACCAGCAGCTCCGGTGGGCCAAGGCAGCCCCAGCATTTT; CDR3aa: CATSSSGGPRQPQHF
abundance: few; d_gene: NA; v_gene: TRBV30; j_gene: TRBJ1-5; len: 13; CDR3nt: TGTGCCTGGAGCCGCCAAGGGGATCAGCCCCAGCATTTT; CDR3aa: CAWSRQGDQPQHF
abundance: few; d_gene: TRBD1; v_gene: TRBV5-1; j_gene: TRBJ1-2; len: 14; CDR3nt: TGCGCCAGCAGCTGGGAGGGGGACAGGTATGGCTACACCTTC; CDR3aa: CASSWEGDRYGYTF
abundance: NA; d_gene: TRBD1; v_gene: TRBV6-5; j_gene: TRBJ1-2; len: 12; CDR3nt: TGTGCCAGCACTGACAGGGCTTCGGGCTACACCTTC; CDR3aa: CASTDRASGYTF
abundance: NA; d_gene: TRBD2; v_gene: TRBV5-1; j_gene: TRBJ2-7; len: 14; CDR3nt: TGCGCCAGCGGGGGGACTAGCGGGAGCTACGAGCAGTACTTC; CDR3aa: CASGGTSGSYEQYF
abundance: few; d_gene: TRBD2; v_gene: TRBV5-1; j_gene: TRBJ2-1; len: 14; CDR3nt: TGCGCCAGCAGCTTCGGACTAGCCTACAATGAGCAGTTCTTC; CDR3aa: CASSFGLAYNEQFF
abundance: many; d_gene: TRBD1; v_gene: TRBV7-8; j_gene: TRBJ1-1; len: 15; CDR3nt: TGTGCCAGCAGCTTAGCGCGGAGGGACCGGGGACAGGCTTTCTTT; CDR3aa: CASSLARRDRGQAFF
abundance: once; d_gene: TRBD1; v_gene: TRBV5-4; j_gene: TRBJ1-2; len: 12; CDR3nt: TGTGCCAGCAGCTTCGACAGGGGTGGCTACACCTTC; CDR3aa: CASSFDRGGYTF
abundance: once; d_gene: TRBD2; v_gene: TRBV4-2; j_gene: TRBJ2-7; len: 14; CDR3nt: TGTGCCAGCAGCCAAGGAAGGGGAGGGAACGAGCAGTACTTC; CDR3aa: CASSQGRGGNEQYF
abundance: NA; d_gene: TRBD2; v_gene: TRBV11-3; j_gene: TRBJ2-3; len: 17; CDR3nt: TGTGCCAGCAGTCTAGGGACTAGCGGGGATCTCACAGATACGCAGTATTTT; CDR3aa: CASSLGTSGDLTDTQYF
abundance: once; d_gene: NA; v_gene: TRBV30; j_gene: TRBJ1-2; len: 17; CDR3nt: TGTGCCTGGAGTGAATGGCGCCGTGGGGCGCGGGGAGAGGGCTACACCTTC; CDR3aa: CAWSEWRRGARGEGYTF
abundance: NA; d_gene: NA; v_gene: TRBV5-4; j_gene: TRBJ2-4; len: 13; CDR3nt: TGTGCCAGCAGTGGAACGTCTGGGCAGGGTATCGACTTC; CDR3aa: CASSGTSGQGIDF
abundance: NA; d_gene: NA; v_gene: TRBV28; j_gene: TRBJ1-5; len: 15; CDR3nt: TGTGCCAGCAGTTTCTCGAGACAGGGCAATCAGCCCCAGCATTTT; CDR3aa: CASSFSRQGNQPQHF
abundance: few; d_gene: NA; v_gene: TRBV9; j_gene: TRBJ1-1; len: 13; CDR3nt: TGTGCCAGCAGCCCCTCCTGGGGAGCTGAAGCTTTCTTT; CDR3aa: CASSPSWGAEAFF
abundance: NA; d_gene: TRBD1; v_gene: TRBV6-1; j_gene: TRBJ1-2; len: 13; CDR3nt: TGTGCCAGCAGTGCCACGACAGGGCGTGGCTACACCTTC; CDR3aa: CASSATTGRGYTF
abundance: NA; d_gene: NA; v_gene: TRBV6-5; j_gene: TRBJ1-1; len: 15; CDR3nt: TGTGCCAGCAGTTATCAGTGGGGGCAGGGACCTGAAGCTTTCTTT; CDR3aa: CASSYQWGQGPEAFF
abundance: NA; d_gene: TRBD1; v_gene: TRBV6-1; j_gene: TRBJ1-2; len: 13; CDR3nt: TGTGCCACCAACGGGTACAGGGGCTATGGCTACACCTTC; CDR3aa: CATNGYRGYGYTF
abundance: once; d_gene: TRBD1; v_gene: TRBV7-8; j_gene: TRBJ1-5; len: 15; CDR3nt: TGTGCCAGCAGCGCAGACAGGGGGCACGACCAGCCCCAGCATTTT; CDR3aa: CASSADRGHDQPQHF
abundance: few; d_gene: TRBD1; v_gene: TRBV2; j_gene: TRBJ1-2; len: 13; CDR3nt: TGTGCCAGCAGTGGGGACAGCGGGAGCGGCTACACCTTC; CDR3aa: CASSGDSGSGYTF
abundance: NA; d_gene: TRBD1; v_gene: TRBV6-5; j_gene: TRBJ1-5; len: 15; CDR3nt: TGTGCCAGCAGTGGGACAGGGATTACGACTCAGCCCCAGCATTTT; CDR3aa: CASSGTGITTQPQHF
abundance: few; d_gene: NA; v_gene: TRBV30; j_gene: TRBJ1-2; len: 12; CDR3nt: TGTGCCTGGAGTTCTGAGATCTATGGCTACACCTTC; CDR3aa: CAWSSEIYGYTF
abundance: NA; d_gene: TRBD1; v_gene: TRBV5-4; j_gene: TRBJ2-7; len: 16; CDR3nt: TGTGCCAGCAGCAAGCCGGGACAGGGTGACACCTACGAGCAGTACTTC; CDR3aa: CASSKPGQGDTYEQYF
abundance: once; d_gene: TRBD2; v_gene: TRBV30; j_gene: TRBJ2-7; len: 12; CDR3nt: TGTGCCTGGAGTCGTAGCGGGTACGAGCAGTACTTC; CDR3aa: CAWSRSGYEQYF
abundance: NA; d_gene: NA; v_gene: TRBV6-1; j_gene: TRBJ1-5; len: 15; CDR3nt: TGTGCCTCCCGAGGAGGGCAGGTCATGAATCAGCCCCAGCATTTT; CDR3aa: CASRGGQVMNQPQHF
abundance: NA; d_gene: NA; v_gene: TRBV19; j_gene: TRBJ1-2; len: 12; CDR3nt: TGTGCCAGTAATCGGTTTAACTATGGCTACACCTTC; CDR3aa: CASNRFNYGYTF
abundance: NA; d_gene: NA; v_gene: TRBV18; j_gene: TRBJ2-2; len: 14; CDR3nt: TGTGCCAGCTCACGAGGATCTAACACCGGGGAGCTGTTTTTT; CDR3aa: CASSRGSNTGELFF
abundance: NA; d_gene: NA; v_gene: TRBV6-5; j_gene: TRBJ2-5; len: 16; CDR3nt: TGTGCCAGCAGTTACTCGAATTTGAGAGTCCAAGAGACCCAGTACTTC; CDR3aa: CASSYSNLRVQETQYF
abundance: NA; d_gene: NA; v_gene: TRBV5-5; j_gene: TRBJ2-7; len: 13; CDR3nt: TGTGCCAGCAGCGCGAGGGACTTCTACGAGCAGTACTTC; CDR3aa: CASSARDFYEQYF
abundance: NA; d_gene: TRBD1; v_gene: TRBV2; j_gene: TRBJ1-4; len: 14; CDR3nt: TGTGCCAGCAGTGACGGGACAGGGGACGAAAAACTGTTTTTT; CDR3aa: CASSDGTGDEKLFF
abundance: NA; d_gene: NA; v_gene: TRBV4-1; j_gene: TRBJ2-1; len: 17; CDR3nt: TGCGCCAGCAGCCAAGAGTACTTCCGCGGGTCCTACAATGAGCAGTTCTTC; CDR3aa: CASSQEYFRGSYNEQFF
abundance: NA; d_gene: NA; v_gene: TRBV2; j_gene: TRBJ2-2; len: 16; CDR3nt: TGTGCCAGCAGTGAAAGGGTAGGGAGGTACACCGGGGAGCTGTTTTTT; CDR3aa: CASSERVGRYTGELFF
abundance: NA; d_gene: NA; v_gene: TRBV7-9; j_gene: TRBJ1-2; len: 15; CDR3nt: TGTGCCAGCAGCCCTAACAATAGAGCGAACTATGGCTACACCTTC; CDR3aa: CASSPNNRANYGYTF
abundance: NA; d_gene: NA; v_gene: TRBV6-8; j_gene: TRBJ1-2; len: 16; CDR3nt: TGTGCCAGCATTATTTTACCGGCCAAGGGGCTACGGGGCTACACCTTC; CDR3aa: CASIILPAKGLRGYTF
abundance: NA; d_gene: TRBD1; v_gene: TRBV7-9; j_gene: TRBJ2-7; len: 13; CDR3nt: TGTGCCAGCAGCGAAAAGGGGCCGACAGGGTTGCGCTTC; CDR3aa: CASSEKGPTGLRF
abundance: NA; d_gene: TRBD2; v_gene: TRBV28; j_gene: TRBJ2-2; len: 14; CDR3nt: TGTGCCAGCAGATCCGGGACTAGCTTCGGGGAGCTGTTTTTT; CDR3aa: CASRSGTSFGELFF
abundance: NA; d_gene: NA; v_gene: TRBV7-2; j_gene: TRBJ2-1; len: 16; CDR3nt: TGTGCCAGCAGCTTAGGCCGGAGGCCCAACTACAATGAGCAGTTCTTC; CDR3aa: CASSLGRRPNYNEQFF
abundance: NA; d_gene: NA; v_gene: TRBV29-1; j_gene: TRBJ1-1; len: 13; CDR3nt: TGCAGCGTTGTACCAGGCCCCAACACTGAAGCTTTCTTT; CDR3aa: CSVVPGPNTEAFF
abundance: NA; d_gene: TRBD1; v_gene: TRBV7-9; j_gene: TRBJ1-4; len: 15; CDR3nt: TGTGCCAGCAGCTTAGGGGGACAGGGGGCTGAAAAACTGTTTTTT; CDR3aa: CASSLGGQGAEKLFF
abundance: few; d_gene: TRBD1; v_gene: TRBV11-3; j_gene: TRBJ2-5; len: 15; CDR3nt: TGTGCCAGCAGCCAGCGGACAGGGTATCAAGAGACCCAGTACTTC; CDR3aa: CASSQRTGYQETQYF